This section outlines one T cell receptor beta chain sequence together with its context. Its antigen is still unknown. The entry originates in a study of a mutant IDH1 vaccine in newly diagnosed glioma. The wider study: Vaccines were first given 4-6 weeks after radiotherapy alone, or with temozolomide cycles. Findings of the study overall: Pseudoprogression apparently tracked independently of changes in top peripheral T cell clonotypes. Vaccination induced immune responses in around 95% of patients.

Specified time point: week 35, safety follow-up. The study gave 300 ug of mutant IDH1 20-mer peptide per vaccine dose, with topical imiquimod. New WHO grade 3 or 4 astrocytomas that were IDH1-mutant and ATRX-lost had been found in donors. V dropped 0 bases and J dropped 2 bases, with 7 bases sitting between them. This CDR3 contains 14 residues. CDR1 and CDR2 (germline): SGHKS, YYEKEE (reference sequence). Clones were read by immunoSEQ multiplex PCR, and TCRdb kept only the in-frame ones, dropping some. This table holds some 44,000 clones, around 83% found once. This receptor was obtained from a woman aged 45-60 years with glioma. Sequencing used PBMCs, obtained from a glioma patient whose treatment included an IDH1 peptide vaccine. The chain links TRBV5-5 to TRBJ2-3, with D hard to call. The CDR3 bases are TGTGCCAGCAGCTTGGAGGGCAACACAGATACGCAGTATTTT. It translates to CASSLEGNTDTQYF.